The clone carrying this TCR beta chain appeared a few times. Trimming cost V 2 bases and J 9 bases; bases outside gene matches: 11. The CDR3 spans 17 residues. The data were taken from a study of T cells after yellow fever vaccination. A single record per CDR3 protein comes from TCRdb applying MiXCR to the 5' RACE reads. The sample yields about 360,000 distinct CDR3 sequences, around 6.5% seen once. The clonotype was recovered from a man aged 25-45 years who received the YFV17D yellow fever vaccine. This specimen was PBMCs, taken 5 days after the yellow fever booster vaccination. V is TRBV12-3 or TRBV12-4 and J is TRBJ2-1; 12 bases agree with TRBD2. DNA for the CDR3: TGTGCCAGCAGTTTACTGTCTAGCGGGAGGGGATTACCTGAGCAGTTCTTC. Encoded protein: CASSLLSSGRGLPEQFF.